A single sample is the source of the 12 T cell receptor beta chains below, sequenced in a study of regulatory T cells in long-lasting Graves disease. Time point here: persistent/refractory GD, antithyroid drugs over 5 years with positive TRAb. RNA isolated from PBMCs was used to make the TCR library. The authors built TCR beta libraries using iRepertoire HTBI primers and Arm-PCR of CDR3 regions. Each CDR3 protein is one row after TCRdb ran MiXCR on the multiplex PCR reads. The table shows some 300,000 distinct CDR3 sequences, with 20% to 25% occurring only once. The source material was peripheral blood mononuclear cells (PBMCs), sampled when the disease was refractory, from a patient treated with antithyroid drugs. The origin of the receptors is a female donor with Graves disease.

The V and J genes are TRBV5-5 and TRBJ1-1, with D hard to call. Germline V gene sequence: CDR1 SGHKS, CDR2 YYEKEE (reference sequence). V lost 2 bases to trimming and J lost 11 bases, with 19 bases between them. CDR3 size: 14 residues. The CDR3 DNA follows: TGTGCCAGCAGCTTCGCGACGGAGGGTCGTTTGGCTTTCTTT. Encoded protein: CASSFATEGRLAFF.

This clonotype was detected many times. The CDR3 nucleotides read TGTGCCAGCAGTATTTGGACAGGGGGGGACATAGGCGAGCAGTACTTC. Its translation: CASSIWTGGDIGEQYF. This rearrangement joins TRBV2 to TRBJ2-7; 10 bases agree with TRBD1. Per the germline V gene, CDR1 is SNHLY and CDR2 is FYNNEI. The CDR3 loop spans 16 amino acids. Losses at the gene ends were 5 bases for V and 6 bases for J; bases not matched to a gene: 13.

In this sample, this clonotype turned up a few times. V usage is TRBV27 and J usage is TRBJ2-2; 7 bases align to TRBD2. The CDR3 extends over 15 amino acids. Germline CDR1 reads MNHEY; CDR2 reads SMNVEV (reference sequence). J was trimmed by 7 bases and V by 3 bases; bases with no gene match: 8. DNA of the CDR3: TGTGCCAGCAGTTTGGTGAGGGAGCGGGGCGGGGAGCTGTTTTTT. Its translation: CASSLVRERGGELFF.

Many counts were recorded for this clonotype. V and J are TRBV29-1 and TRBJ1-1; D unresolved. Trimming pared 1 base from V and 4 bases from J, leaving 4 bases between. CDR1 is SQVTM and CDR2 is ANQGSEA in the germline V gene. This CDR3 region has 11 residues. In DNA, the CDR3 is TGCAGCGTTGAAGGAGCCACTGAAGCTTTCTTT. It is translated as CSVEGATEAFF.

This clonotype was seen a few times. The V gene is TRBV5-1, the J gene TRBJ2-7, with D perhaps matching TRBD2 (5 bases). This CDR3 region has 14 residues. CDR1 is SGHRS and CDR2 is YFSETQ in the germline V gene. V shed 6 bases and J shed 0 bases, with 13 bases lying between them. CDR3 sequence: CASNQDSSSYEQYF. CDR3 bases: TGCGCCAGCAATCAGGACTCAAGCTCCTACGAGCAGTACTTC.

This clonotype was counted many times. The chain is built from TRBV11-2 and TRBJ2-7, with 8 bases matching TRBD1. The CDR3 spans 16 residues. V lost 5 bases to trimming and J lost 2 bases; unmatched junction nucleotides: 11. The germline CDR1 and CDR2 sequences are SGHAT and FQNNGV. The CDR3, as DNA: TGTGCCAGCAGCCGACAGGGGAGTGGGTCGACCTACGAGCAGTACTTC. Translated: CASSRQGSGSTYEQYF.

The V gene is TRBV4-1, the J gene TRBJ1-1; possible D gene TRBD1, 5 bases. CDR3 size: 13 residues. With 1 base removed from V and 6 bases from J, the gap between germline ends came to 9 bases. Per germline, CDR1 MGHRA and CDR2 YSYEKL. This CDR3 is CASSQVPGPEAFF. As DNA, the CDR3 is TGCGCCAGCAGCCAAGTTCCGGGGCCTGAAGCTTTCTTT.

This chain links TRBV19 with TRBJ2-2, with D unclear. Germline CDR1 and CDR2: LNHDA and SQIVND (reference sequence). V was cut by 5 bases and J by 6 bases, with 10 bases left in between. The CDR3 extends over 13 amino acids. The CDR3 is CASSLTAAGELFF. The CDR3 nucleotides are TGTGCCAGTAGTCTCACAGCCGCCGGGGAGCTGTTTTTT.

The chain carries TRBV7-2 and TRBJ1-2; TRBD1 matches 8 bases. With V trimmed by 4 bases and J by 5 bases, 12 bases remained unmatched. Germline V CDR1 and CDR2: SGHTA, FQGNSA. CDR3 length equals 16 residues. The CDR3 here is CASSSSRQGSLYGYTF. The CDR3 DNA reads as TGTGCCAGCAGCTCCTCTCGACAGGGGTCTTTATATGGCTACACCTTC.

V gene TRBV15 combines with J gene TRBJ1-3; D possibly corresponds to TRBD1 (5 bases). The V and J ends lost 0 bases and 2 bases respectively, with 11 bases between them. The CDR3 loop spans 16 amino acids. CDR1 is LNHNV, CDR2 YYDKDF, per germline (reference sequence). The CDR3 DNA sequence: TGTGCCACCAGCAGAGATCAGGGCGACACTGGAAACACCATATATTTT. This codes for CATSRDQGDTGNTIYF.

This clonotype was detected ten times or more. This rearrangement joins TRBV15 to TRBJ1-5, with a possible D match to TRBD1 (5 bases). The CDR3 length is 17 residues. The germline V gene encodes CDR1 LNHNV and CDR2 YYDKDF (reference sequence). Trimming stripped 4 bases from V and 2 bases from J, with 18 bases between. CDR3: CATSTDSRVFGNQPQHF. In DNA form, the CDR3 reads TGTGCCACCAGCACGGATTCCAGGGTTTTCGGCAATCAGCCCCAGCATTTT.

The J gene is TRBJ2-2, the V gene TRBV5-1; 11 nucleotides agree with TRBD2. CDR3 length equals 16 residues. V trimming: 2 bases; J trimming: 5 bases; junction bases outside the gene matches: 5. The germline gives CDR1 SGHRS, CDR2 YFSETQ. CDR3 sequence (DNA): TGCGCCAGCAGCTTAGTACTAGCGGGGGCTACCGGGGAGCTGTTTTTT. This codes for CASSLVLAGATGELFF.